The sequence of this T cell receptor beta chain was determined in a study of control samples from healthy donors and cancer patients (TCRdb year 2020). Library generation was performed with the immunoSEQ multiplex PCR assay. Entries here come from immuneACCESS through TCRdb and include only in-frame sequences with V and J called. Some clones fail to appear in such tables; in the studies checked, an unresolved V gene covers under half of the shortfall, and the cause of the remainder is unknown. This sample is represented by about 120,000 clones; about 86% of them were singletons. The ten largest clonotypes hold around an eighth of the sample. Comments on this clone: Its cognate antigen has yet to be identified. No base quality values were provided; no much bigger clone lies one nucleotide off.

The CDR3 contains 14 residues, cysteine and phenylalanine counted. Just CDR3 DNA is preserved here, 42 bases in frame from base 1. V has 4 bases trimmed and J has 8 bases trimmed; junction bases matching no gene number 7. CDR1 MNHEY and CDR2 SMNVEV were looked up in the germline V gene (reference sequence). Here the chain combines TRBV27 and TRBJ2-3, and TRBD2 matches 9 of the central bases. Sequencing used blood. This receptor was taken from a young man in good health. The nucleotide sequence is TGTGCCAGCAGTTCAAGACTAGCGGTTGGTACGCAGTATTTT. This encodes CASSSRLAVGTQYF.